This T cell receptor (beta chain) was identified during a study of blood T cells in healthy people across ages. To note about this clonotype: A junction boundary mismatches the germline segment, possibly from a read error.

CDR3 length: 14 amino acids. CDR1 is SGHRS and CDR2 is YFSETQ in the germline V gene. PCR was performed a second time for about 7 to 12 cycles using a sample-barcoded 5' primer and a J-beta primer mix. One entry per CDR3 protein, called by TCRdb with MiXCR from the 5' RACE reads. Found here are approximately 900,000 distinct CDR3 sequences, 25% to 30% of them singletons; the top ten hold about 9.4%. This same sample was also taken into another study, of T cells of mothers and their children.

This chain connects TRBV5-1 to TRBJ2-1; no reliable D call. The sample comprised blood. This receptor was identified in a woman aged 40 to 55 in good health. The DNA for the CDR3 is TGCGTCAGCAGCTTGGTGGGTGATTACAATGAGCAGTTCTTC. This encodes CVSSLVGDYNEQFF.